Detailed here is one TCR beta chain. Its antigen is currently unknown. Using immunoSEQ multiplex PCR, the repertoire was profiled, and TCRdb retains in-frame clones only, with some absent. The repertoire consists of some 76,000 clones, with approximately 80% occurring once and the leading ten covering 6.9%. The CDR3 runs to 14 residues. Trimming removed 4 bases from V and 7 bases from J, with 13 bases in between. CDR1 is KGHSH and CDR2 is LQKENI in the germline V gene. The data are from a study of OX40 agonist ivuxolimab in advanced cancers. Whole-study results and caveats: Specificity for antigen went undetermined in the expanded peripheral T cells.

Sequenced material: CD4+ or CD8+ T cells sorted from blood, taken in a trial of the OX40 agonist ivuxolimab. This chain links TRBV18 with TRBJ2-2; perhaps D is TRBD1 or TRBD2 (5 bases each). The sequence derives from an adult with an advanced solid tumor such as melanoma, head and neck, liver or kidney cancer. Here the CDR3 reads CASSRQPEGGELFF. The CDR3 DNA follows: TGTGCCAGCTCACGACAGCCCGAGGGCGGGGAGCTGTTTTTT.